The 19 T cell receptor beta chains below all came from one sample that was sequenced in a study of synovial regulatory T cells in juvenile arthritis. Method: immunoSEQ multiplex PCR; TCRdb's copy keeps in-frame clones and lacks some. The sample yields approximately 9,300 clones, of which the top ten take up just over 0.7%. Sample: Treg cells from blood. As to subset: remaining (HLA-DR-negative) circulating blood Treg cells. The source is a donor under 30 with juvenile idiopathic arthritis.

The chain uses TRBV10-3 and TRBJ2-7; the TCRdb call, TRBD1, lacks DNA for checking. The CDR3 contains 16 residues. DNA is not recorded here. From germline, CDR1 is ENHRY and CDR2 SYGVKD. The CDR3 sequence is CAISRGLQGAYEEQYF.

This sequence joins TRBV5-6 and TRBJ1-2; TCRdb's assignment of TRBD1 cannot be checked, as there is no DNA. CDR1 is SGHDT and CDR2 is YYEEEE in the germline V gene. This CDR3 is 15 amino acids long. This entry has no DNA. CDR3 amino acids: CASSLGQYINYGYTF.

J is TRBJ1-4 and V is TRBV7-9. Germline values: CDR1 SEHNR, CDR2 FQNEAQ (reference sequence). The CDR3 spans 18 residues. No DNA appears here. The CDR3 reads CASSTRVGRFATNEKLFF. Complete variable domain (other parts from reference TRBV7-9 and TRBJ1-4): DTGVSQNPRHKITKRGQNVTFRCDPISEHNRLYWYRQTLGQGPEFLTYFQNEAQLEKSRLLSDRFSAERPKGSFSTLEIQRTEQGDSAMYLCASSTRVGRFATNEKLFFGSGTQLSVL.

The chain carries TRBV11-2 and TRBJ2-7; TCRdb gives TRBD2 as the D gene, but with no DNA this cannot be confirmed. The CDR3 covers 18 residues. The record lacks a DNA sequence. From germline, CDR1 is SGHAT and CDR2 FQNNGV. The chain's CDR3 is CASSPDGRLAGYPYEQYF.

The chain carries TRBV18 and TRBJ2-2; TCRdb's D call of TRBD2 is untestable without DNA. The CDR3 consists of 14 residues. No DNA has been recorded. Germline assignment: CDR1 KGHSH and CDR2 LQKENI. The CDR3 protein is CASSPRELTGELFF.

By frequency, this clone registers medium-sized. The chain links TRBV28 to TRBJ2-5; checking the TCRdb D call of TRBD1 is not possible without DNA. The CDR3 extends over 14 amino acids. A DNA sequence was not provided. Looked up from germline, CDR1 is MDHEN and CDR2 is SYDVKM. The CDR3 reads CASSWGSTPETQYF.

V gene TRBV11-3 combines with J gene TRBJ2-5; TCRdb picks TRBD2, but there is no DNA to check that call. This CDR3 has 13 residues. The DNA is not on file. Looked up from germline, CDR1 is SGHNT and CDR2 is YENEEA. CDR3 in amino acids: CASSPRGASEQYF.

This sequence joins TRBV6-5 and TRBJ1-3. The CDR3 loop spans 15 amino acids. No DNA has been recorded. Germline CDR1 and CDR2: MNHEY and SVGAGI. The CDR3 here is CASSLGISSGNTIYF.

The V gene is TRBV7-9, the J gene TRBJ1-2; with no DNA, the TCRdb D assignment of TRBD1 cannot be verified. CDR1 SEHNR and CDR2 FQNEAQ come from the germline V gene (reference sequence). The CDR3 has 13 amino acids. No DNA is recorded. Here the CDR3 reads CASSLQNNYGYTF.

J is TRBJ1-2 and V is TRBV29-1. The CDR3 runs to 12 residues. No DNA was logged. Germline V CDR1 and CDR2: SQVTM, ANQGSEA. The CDR3: CSAEGQIDGYTF.

V is TRBV5-5 and J is TRBJ1-2; TCRdb's D call, TRBD1, is unchecked because there is no DNA. This CDR3 is built from 14 residues. DNA is not recorded here. In germline, CDR1 is SGHKS, CDR2 YYEKEE (reference sequence). The CDR3 loop reads CASRDKTENYGYTF.

V is TRBV19 and J is TRBJ2-1; TCRdb proposes TRBD2, but this gene call is untestable without DNA. The germline gives CDR1 LNHDA, CDR2 SQIVND (reference sequence). The CDR3 is 17 amino acids. DNA was not recorded. The CDR3 loop is CASSLRLAGGPVNEQFF.

The chain couples TRBV4-3 to TRBJ2-7. The CDR3 runs 14 residues. No nucleotide data were recorded. CDR1 is LGHNA and CDR2 is YSLEER in the germline V gene. CDR3 sequence: CASSLRTVGYEQYF.

The chain carries TRBV5-1 and TRBJ1-3; without DNA, the TCRdb call of TRBD1 cannot be checked. CDR3 length: 17 residues. DNA for this receptor is not on file. The germline V gene encodes CDR1 SGHRS and CDR2 YFSETQ. CDR3 sequence: CASSPNQGVNSGNTIYF.

The chain joins TRBV5-4 to TRBJ2-3; without DNA, the TCRdb call of TRBD2 cannot be checked. The length of the CDR3 is 15 residues. Only the protein is on record. Germline CDR1 and CDR2: SGHNT and YYREEE (reference sequence). The CDR3 region is CASSLVGGGVDTQYF.

The rearrangement links TRBV6-5 to TRBJ2-7; TCRdb's assignment of TRBD1 cannot be checked, as there is no DNA. Germline values: CDR1 MNHEY, CDR2 SVGAGI. The CDR3 extends over 14 amino acids. A DNA sequence was not provided. CDR3 in amino acids: CASRMAGDSYEQYF.

The chain is built from TRBV7-8 and TRBJ2-7; TCRdb's D call of TRBD1 is untestable without DNA. Per germline, CDR1 SGHVS and CDR2 FQNEAQ. The CDR3 contains 17 residues. No DNA appears here. The CDR3 sequence: CASSPRPTGYQTYEQYF.

The V gene is TRBV6-5, the J gene TRBJ1-2; TCRdb selects TRBD1, and the lack of DNA leaves this call unchecked. Germline values: CDR1 MNHEY, CDR2 SVGAGI. This CDR3 is 13 amino acids long. This entry has no DNA. This CDR3 is CASSSTGYYGYTF.

The chain is built from TRBV5-1 and TRBJ1-4. CDR1 is SGHRS, CDR2 YFSETQ, per germline. The CDR3 spans 16 residues. The entry carries no DNA sequence. CDR3 amino acids: CASSLRAEATNEKLFF.